This T cell receptor beta chain was retrieved from a study of shared clonotypes between healthy human individuals. TCRdb's copy holds only in-frame clones and misses some; the assay was immunoSEQ multiplex PCR. The table lists approximately 400,000 clones, 96% of them singletons. This CDR3 region has 13 residues. Germline CDR1 reads SNHLY; CDR2 reads FYNNEI. With 7 bases removed from V and 2 bases from J, the gap between germline ends came to 11 bases. General study points: Shared clonotypes across all four donors exceeded non-shared ones in generation probability. Clonotype sharing among the donors was expected to vary with sequencing depth.

About this clone itself: Its specificity is not known.

The sequence was collected from a young man in good health. The chain uses TRBV2 and TRBJ1-1; no clear D gene. Sequencing was carried out using memory CD8+ T cells sorted from blood. Documented subset: CD45RO+ cells pooled with CCR7-negative TemRA cells. In DNA form, the CDR3 reads TGTGCCAGCATTCGGGGTTATAACACTGAAGCTTTCTTT. This translates into CASIRGYNTEAFF.